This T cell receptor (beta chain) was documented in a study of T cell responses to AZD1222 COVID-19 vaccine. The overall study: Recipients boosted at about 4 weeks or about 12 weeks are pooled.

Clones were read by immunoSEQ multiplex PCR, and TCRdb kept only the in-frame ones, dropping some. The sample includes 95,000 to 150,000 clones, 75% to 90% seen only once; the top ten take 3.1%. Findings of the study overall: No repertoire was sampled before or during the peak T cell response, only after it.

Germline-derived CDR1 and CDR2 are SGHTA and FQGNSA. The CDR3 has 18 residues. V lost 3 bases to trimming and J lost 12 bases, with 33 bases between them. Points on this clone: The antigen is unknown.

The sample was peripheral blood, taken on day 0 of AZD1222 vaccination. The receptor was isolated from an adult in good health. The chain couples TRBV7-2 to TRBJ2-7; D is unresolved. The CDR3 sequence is CASSFNSAFYGKPDETYF. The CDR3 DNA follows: TGTGCCAGCAGCTTCAACAGCGCTTTTTATGGGAAGCCGGATGAAACGTACTTC.